This TCR beta chain comes out of a study of blood T cell repertoires in COVID-19. About the study: Acute and convalescent COVID-19 samples came from the United States, Italy and Spain.

Produced via immunoSEQ multiplex PCR; TCRdb's table is partial and in-frame only. The profile shows roughly 190,000 clones, nearly 90% of them singletons. The CDR3 contains 13 residues. Losses at the gene ends were 6 bases for V and 4 bases for J; bases not matched to a gene: 5. CDR1 and CDR2 (germline): SEHNR, FQNEAQ (reference sequence). The receptor comes from a man in his sixties with active or convalescent COVID-19. V usage is TRBV7-9 and J usage is TRBJ1-2; 7 positions match TRBD1. Sample: peripheral blood. The CDR3 DNA reads as TGTGCCAGCAGACCACAGGGGTCCTATGGCTACACCTTC. Protein product: CASRPQGSYGYTF.